Listed below are T cell receptor beta chains from one sample, sequenced in a study of early T cells in non-severe SARS-CoV-2 infection. TCRdb reanalysed the 5' RACE reads using MiXCR and keeps one entry per CDR3 protein. The table shows tens of thousands of distinct CDR3 sequences, with around 3.5% occurring only once. Source material: whole blood. The source of these receptors is an adult who was a healthcare worker with PCR-confirmed SARS-CoV-2 infection or an uninfected control (not recorded which). CDR3s include the opening cysteine and the closing phenylalanine or tryptophan. Each record gives: D gene, J gene, clone size, V gene, CDR3 protein, CDR3 DNA. A D gene is named only where the DNA matches it firmly. Only part of the rows carry a size: once, few, many, or a class if the clone is expanded.

d_call: .; j_call: TRBJ2-2; clone_size: many; v_call: TRBV19; cdr3_aa: CASSEQSNTGELFF; cdr3_nt: TGTGCCAGTAGTGAACAGTCGAACACCGGGGAGCTGTTTTTT
d_call: TRBD1; j_call: TRBJ1-1; clone_size: many; v_call: TRBV18; cdr3_aa: CASSYNGQGAEAFF; cdr3_nt: TGTGCCAGCTCGTACAACGGACAGGGGGCTGAGGCTTTCTTT
d_call: .; j_call: TRBJ2-7; clone_size: many; v_call: TRBV10-1; cdr3_aa: CASSDQGVSYEQYF; cdr3_nt: TGCGCCAGCAGTGACCAAGGGGTTTCCTACGAGCAGTACTTC
d_call: .; j_call: TRBJ1-5; clone_size: many; v_call: TRBV6-2/TRBV6-3; cdr3_aa: CASRRGAGNQPQHF; cdr3_nt: TGTGCCAGCCGTAGGGGGGCGGGCAATCAGCCCCAGCATTTT
d_call: TRBD1; j_call: TRBJ2-3; clone_size: many; v_call: TRBV7-9; cdr3_aa: CASSPQGADTQYF; cdr3_nt: TGTGCCAGCAGCCCTCAGGGGGCAGATACGCAGTATTTT
d_call: .; j_call: TRBJ2-3; clone_size: many; v_call: TRBV20-1; cdr3_aa: CSARQAGFTDTQYF; cdr3_nt: TGCAGTGCTAGACAGGCGGGGTTCACAGATACGCAGTATTTT
d_call: TRBD1; j_call: TRBJ2-5; clone_size: .; v_call: TRBV11-2; cdr3_aa: CASSRQGLYQETQYF; cdr3_nt: TGTGCCAGCAGCCGACAGGGCCTCTACCAAGAGACCCAGTACTTC
d_call: .; j_call: TRBJ1-5; clone_size: many; v_call: TRBV11-2; cdr3_aa: CASSLELGQPQHF; cdr3_nt: TGTGCCAGCAGCTTAGAATTGGGGCAGCCCCAGCATTTT
d_call: .; j_call: TRBJ2-3; clone_size: medium-sized; v_call: TRBV29-1; cdr3_aa: CSVEVGSGHTDTQYF; cdr3_nt: TGCAGCGTTGAAGTTGGTTCAGGCCACACAGATACGCAGTATTTT
d_call: .; j_call: TRBJ2-7; clone_size: many; v_call: TRBV18; cdr3_aa: CASSPGGEQYF; cdr3_nt: TGTGCCAGCTCACCAGGCGGCGAGCAGTACTTC
d_call: .; j_call: TRBJ1-2; clone_size: medium-sized; v_call: TRBV6-2/TRBV6-3; cdr3_aa: CASSYRVGYTF; cdr3_nt: TGTGCCAGCAGCTACAGGGTTGGCTACACCTTC
d_call: TRBD2; j_call: TRBJ2-3; clone_size: .; v_call: TRBV9; cdr3_aa: CASSVGGVVGAGEFHTQYF; cdr3_nt: TGTGCCAGCAGCGTAGGTGGGGTTGTTGGAGCGGGAGAATTTCATACGCAGTATTTT
d_call: .; j_call: TRBJ1-3; clone_size: few; v_call: TRBV7-9; cdr3_aa: CASSLGGARTGNTIYF; cdr3_nt: TGTGCCAGCAGCTTAGGTGGGGCGCGGACTGGAAACACCATATATTTT
d_call: TRBD1; j_call: TRBJ1-6; clone_size: many; v_call: TRBV20-1; cdr3_aa: CSTGQGNSPLHF; cdr3_nt: TGCAGTACCGGACAGGGTAATTCACCCCTCCACTTT
d_call: .; j_call: TRBJ2-2; clone_size: medium-sized; v_call: TRBV4-2; cdr3_aa: CASNQGTGELFF; cdr3_nt: TGTGCCAGCAACCAGGGTACCGGGGAGCTGTTTTTT
d_call: .; j_call: TRBJ2-7; clone_size: many; v_call: TRBV14; cdr3_aa: CASSHQNDYEQYF; cdr3_nt: TGTGCCAGCAGCCACCAAAACGATTACGAGCAGTACTTC
d_call: TRBD1; j_call: TRBJ2-1; clone_size: many; v_call: TRBV5-4; cdr3_aa: CASSRMTGNEQFF; cdr3_nt: TGTGCCAGCAGCCGTATGACAGGGAATGAGCAGTTCTTC